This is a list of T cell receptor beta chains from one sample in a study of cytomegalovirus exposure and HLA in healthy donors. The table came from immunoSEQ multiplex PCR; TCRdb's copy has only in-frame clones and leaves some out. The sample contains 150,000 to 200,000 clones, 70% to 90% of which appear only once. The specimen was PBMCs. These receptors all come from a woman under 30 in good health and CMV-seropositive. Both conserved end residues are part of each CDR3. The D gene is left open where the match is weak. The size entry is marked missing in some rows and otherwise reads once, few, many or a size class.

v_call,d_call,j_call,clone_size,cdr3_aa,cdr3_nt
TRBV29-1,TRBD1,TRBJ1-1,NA,CSVRQGSTEAFF,TGCAGCGTTCGACAGGGATCCACTGAAGCTTTCTTT
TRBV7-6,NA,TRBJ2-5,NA,CASSSSEETQYF,TGTGCCAGCAGCTCTTCAGAAGAGACCCAGTACTTC
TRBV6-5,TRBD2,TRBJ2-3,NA,CASYKRGGRDTQYF,TGTGCCAGTTACAAGCGGGGGGGCCGAGATACGCAGTATTTT
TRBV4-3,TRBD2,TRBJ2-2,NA,CASSQAVTGGHTGELFF,TGCGCCAGCAGCCAAGCGGTTACGGGGGGTCACACCGGGGAGCTGTTTTTT
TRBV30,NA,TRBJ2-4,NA,CAWRAVGSGIQYF,TGTGCCTGGAGAGCGGTGGGGTCGGGCATTCAGTACTTC
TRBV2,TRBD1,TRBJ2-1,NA,CASSVAGGYNEQFF,TGTGCCAGCTCAGTAGCAGGGGGTTACAATGAGCAGTTCTTC
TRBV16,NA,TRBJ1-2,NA,CASSQSMGADGYTF,TGTGCCAGCAGCCAATCGATGGGAGCGGATGGCTACACCTTC
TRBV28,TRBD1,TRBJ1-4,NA,CASTRDRRAEKLFF,TGTGCCAGCACCCGGGACAGGCGGGCGGAAAAACTGTTTTTT
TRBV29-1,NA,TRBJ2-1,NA,CSVRAGINEQFF,TGCAGCGTTAGGGCAGGGATCAATGAGCAGTTCTTC
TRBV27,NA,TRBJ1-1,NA,CASGGGDPKGTEAFF,TGTGCCAGCGGGGGAGGCGACCCCAAGGGGACTGAAGCTTTCTTT
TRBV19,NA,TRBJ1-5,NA,CASSYHTTDSNQPQHF,TGTGCCAGTAGTTACCACACGACAGATAGCAATCAGCCCCAGCATTTT
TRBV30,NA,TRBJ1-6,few,CAWTVPEGNSPLHF,TGTGCCTGGACTGTCCCGGAGGGAAATTCACCCCTCCACTTT
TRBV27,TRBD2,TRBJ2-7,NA,CASRPTSGGTYEQYF,TGTGCCAGCAGACCTACTAGCGGGGGGACTTACGAGCAGTACTTC
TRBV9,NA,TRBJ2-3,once,CASSVTEDSGGTDTQYF,TGTGCCAGCAGCGTGACGGAGGACAGCGGGGGCACAGATACGCAGTATTTT
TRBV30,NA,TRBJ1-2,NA,CAWSALDSGYGYTF,TGTGCCTGGAGTGCCTTGGACAGCGGCTATGGCTACACCTTC
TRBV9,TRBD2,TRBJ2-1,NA,CASSLSGGAYNEQFF,TGTGCCAGCAGCCTCTCCGGGGGGGCCTACAATGAGCAGTTCTTC
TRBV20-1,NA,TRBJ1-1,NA,CSAISQGEAFF,TGCAGTGCTATAAGCCAGGGTGAAGCTTTCTTT
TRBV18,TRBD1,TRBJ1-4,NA,CASSPGTGPEKLFF,TGTGCCAGCTCACCCGGGACAGGACCCGAAAAACTGTTTTTT
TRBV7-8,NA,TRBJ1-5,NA,CASSLGSAAGYQPQHF,TGTGCCAGCAGCCTAGGTTCGGCCGCGGGTTATCAGCCCCAGCATTTT
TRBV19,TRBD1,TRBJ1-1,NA,CASRVRWTGNTEAFF,TGTGCCAGTAGGGTCCGCTGGACAGGGAACACTGAAGCTTTCTTT
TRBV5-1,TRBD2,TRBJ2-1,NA,CASSFTALQRGANNEQFF,TGCGCCAGCAGCTTTACCGCACTACAGCGGGGGGCGAACAATGAGCAGTTCTTC
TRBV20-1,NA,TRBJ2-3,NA,CSASNTDTQYF,TGCAGTGCTAGTAACACAGATACGCAGTATTTT
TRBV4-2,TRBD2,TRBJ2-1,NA,CASSQDQLAGETRVSNEQFF,TGTGCCAGCAGCCAAGATCAACTAGCGGGGGAGACCCGGGTCTCCAATGAGCAGTTCTTC